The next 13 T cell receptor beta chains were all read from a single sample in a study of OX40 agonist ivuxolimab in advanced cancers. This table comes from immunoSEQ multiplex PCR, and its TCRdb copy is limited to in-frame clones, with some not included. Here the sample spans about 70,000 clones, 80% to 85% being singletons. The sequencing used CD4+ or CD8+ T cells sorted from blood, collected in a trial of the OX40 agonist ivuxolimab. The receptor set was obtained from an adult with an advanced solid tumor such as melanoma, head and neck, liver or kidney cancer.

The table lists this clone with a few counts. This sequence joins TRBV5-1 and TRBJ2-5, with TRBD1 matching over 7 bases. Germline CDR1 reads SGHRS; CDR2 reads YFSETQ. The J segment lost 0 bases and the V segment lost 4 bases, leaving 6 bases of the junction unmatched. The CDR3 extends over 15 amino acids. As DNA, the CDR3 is TGCGCCAGCAGCGTTGGTGGGACAGACCAAGAGACCCAGTACTTC. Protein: CASSVGGTDQETQYF.

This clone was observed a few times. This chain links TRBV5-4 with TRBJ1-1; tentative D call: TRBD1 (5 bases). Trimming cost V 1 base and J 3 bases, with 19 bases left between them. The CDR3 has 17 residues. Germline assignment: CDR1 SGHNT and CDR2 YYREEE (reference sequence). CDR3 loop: CASSLQPPGKRDTEAFF. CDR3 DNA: TGTGCCAGCAGCTTGCAACCCCCAGGGAAGAGGGACACTGAAGCTTTCTTT.

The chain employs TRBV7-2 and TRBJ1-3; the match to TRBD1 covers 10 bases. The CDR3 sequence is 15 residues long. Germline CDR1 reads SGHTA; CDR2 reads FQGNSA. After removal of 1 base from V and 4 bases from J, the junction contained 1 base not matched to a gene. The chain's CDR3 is CASSLGQGAGNTIYF. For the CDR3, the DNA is TGTGCCAGCAGCTTAGGACAGGGGGCAGGAAACACCATATATTTT.

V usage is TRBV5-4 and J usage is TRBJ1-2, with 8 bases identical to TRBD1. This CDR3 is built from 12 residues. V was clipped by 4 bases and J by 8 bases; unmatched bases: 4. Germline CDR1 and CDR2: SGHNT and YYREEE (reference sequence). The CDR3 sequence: CASSQDRVGYTF. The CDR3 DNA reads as TGTGCCAGCAGCCAGGACAGGGTCGGCTACACCTTC.

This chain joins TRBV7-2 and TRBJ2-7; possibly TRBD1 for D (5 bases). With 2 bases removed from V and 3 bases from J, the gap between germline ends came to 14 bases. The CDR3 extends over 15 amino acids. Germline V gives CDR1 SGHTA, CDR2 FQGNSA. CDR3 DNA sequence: TGTGCCAGCAGCTTAAGGGCAGGGCCAAGCTACGAGCAGTACTTC. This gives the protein CASSLRAGPSYEQYF.

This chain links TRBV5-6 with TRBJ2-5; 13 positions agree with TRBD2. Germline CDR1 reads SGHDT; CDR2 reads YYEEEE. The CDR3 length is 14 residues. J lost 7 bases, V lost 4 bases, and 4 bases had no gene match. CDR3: CASSKTSGGRTQYF. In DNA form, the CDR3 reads TGTGCCAGCAGCAAGACTAGCGGGGGGCGGACCCAGTACTTC.

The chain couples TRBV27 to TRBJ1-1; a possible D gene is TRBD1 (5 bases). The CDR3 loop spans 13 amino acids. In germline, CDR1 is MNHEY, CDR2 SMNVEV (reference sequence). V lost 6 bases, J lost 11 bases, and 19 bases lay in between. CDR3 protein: CASSPSVGGSAFF. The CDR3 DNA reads TGTGCCAGCAGCCCCAGTGTGGGGGGGAGCGCTTTCTTT.

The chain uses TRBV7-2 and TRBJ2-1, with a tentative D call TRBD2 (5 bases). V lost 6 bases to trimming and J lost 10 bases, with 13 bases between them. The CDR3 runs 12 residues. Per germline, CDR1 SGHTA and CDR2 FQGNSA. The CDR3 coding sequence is TGTGCCAGCAGGACCCCCGGCGGGGAGCAGTTCTTC. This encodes CASRTPGGEQFF. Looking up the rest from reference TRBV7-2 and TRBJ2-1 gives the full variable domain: GAGVSQSPSNKVTEKGKDVELRCDPISGHTALYWYRQSLGQGLEFLIYFQGNSAPDKSGLPSDRFSAERTGGSVSTLTIQRTQQEDSAVYLCASRTPGGEQFFGPGTRLTVL.

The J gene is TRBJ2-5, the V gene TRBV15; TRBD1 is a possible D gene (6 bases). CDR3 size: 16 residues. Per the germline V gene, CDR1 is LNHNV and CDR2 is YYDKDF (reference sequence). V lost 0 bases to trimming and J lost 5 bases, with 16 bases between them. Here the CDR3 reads CATSRDWLGARETQYF. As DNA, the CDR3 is TGTGCCACCAGCAGAGATTGGTTGGGGGCGCGGGAGACCCAGTACTTC.

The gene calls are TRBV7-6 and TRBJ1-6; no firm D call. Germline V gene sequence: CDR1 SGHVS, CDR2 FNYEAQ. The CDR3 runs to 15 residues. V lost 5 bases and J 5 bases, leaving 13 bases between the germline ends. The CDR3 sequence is CASSLGKGNNSPLHF. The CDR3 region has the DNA TGTGCCAGCAGCCTGGGGAAGGGAAATAATTCACCCCTCCACTTT.

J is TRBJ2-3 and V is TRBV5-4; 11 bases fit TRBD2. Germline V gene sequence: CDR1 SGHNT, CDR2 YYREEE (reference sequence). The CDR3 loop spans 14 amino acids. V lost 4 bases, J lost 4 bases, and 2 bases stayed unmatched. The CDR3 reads CASSGTSGPDTQYF. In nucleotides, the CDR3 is TGTGCCAGCAGCGGGACTAGCGGTCCAGATACGCAGTATTTT.

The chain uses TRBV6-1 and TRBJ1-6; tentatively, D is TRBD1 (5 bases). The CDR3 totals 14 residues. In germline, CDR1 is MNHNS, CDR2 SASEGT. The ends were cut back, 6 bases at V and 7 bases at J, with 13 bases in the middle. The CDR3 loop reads CASSGDSRNSPLHF. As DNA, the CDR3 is TGTGCCAGCAGCGGGGACTCCCGAAATTCACCCCTCCACTTT.

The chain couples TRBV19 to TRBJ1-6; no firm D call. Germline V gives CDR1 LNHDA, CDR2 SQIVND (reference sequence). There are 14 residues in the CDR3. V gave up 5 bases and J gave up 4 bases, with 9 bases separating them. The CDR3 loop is CASSHQRYNSPLHF. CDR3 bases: TGTGCCAGTAGTCACCAGAGATATAATTCACCCCTCCACTTT.